The present entry profiles one T cell receptor (beta chain) with its context. Antigen unknown. An overlapping HIV-1 Gag peptide pool stimulated these cells at 0.95 to 1 ug/peptide/mL. Memory cells lacking CD40L and CD69 with high CD45RO were sorted. This was the immunoSEQ version 4 assay in survey mode. Each sample used up to about 1 ug genomic DNA diluted to around 9.3 ng/uL. The repertoire was sequenced with immunoSEQ multiplex PCR; TCRdb's copy has only in-frame clones and lacks some. The sample holds some 39,000 clones, 82% seen once. The data belong to a study of persistence of HIV-infected CD4 T cells. Whole-study context: Donors had been on suppressive ART for a median of 8 years.

V lost 5 bases, J lost 2 bases, and 5 bases stayed unmatched. Germline V gene data show CDR1 as SGHNT and CDR2 as YENEEA. This CDR3 spans 15 amino acids. The sample consisted of cultured CD4+ T cells from PBMCs, taken from a patient who received antiretroviral therapy. The chain is built from TRBV11-3 and TRBJ2-1, with 8 positions matching TRBD2. The sequence derives from an adult with HIV. The donor label of this sample is uncertain. CDR3: CASSVGGAAYNEQFF. The CDR3 DNA follows: TGTGCCAGCAGCGTCGGGGGGGCGGCCTACAATGAGCAGTTCTTC.